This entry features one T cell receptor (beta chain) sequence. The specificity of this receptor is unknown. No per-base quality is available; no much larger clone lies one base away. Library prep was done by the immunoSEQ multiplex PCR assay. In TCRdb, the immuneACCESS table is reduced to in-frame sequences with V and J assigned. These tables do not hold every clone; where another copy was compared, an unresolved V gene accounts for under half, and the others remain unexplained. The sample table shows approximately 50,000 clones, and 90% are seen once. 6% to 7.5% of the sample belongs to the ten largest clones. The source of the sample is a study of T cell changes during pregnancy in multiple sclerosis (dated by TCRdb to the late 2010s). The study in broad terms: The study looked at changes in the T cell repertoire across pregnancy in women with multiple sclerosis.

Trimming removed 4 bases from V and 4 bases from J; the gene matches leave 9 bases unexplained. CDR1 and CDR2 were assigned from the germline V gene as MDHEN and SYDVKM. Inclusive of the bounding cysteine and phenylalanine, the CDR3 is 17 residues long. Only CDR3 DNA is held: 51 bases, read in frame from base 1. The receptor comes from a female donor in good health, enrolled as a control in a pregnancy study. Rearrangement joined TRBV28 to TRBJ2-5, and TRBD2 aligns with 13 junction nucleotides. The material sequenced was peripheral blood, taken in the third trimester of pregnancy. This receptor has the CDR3 CASSSSGTSGAGETQYF. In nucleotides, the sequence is TGTGCCAGCAGTTCGTCCGGGACTAGCGGGGCAGGAGAGACCCAGTACTTC. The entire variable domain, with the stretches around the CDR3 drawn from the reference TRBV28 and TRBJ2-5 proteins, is DVKVTQSSRYLVKRTGEKVFLECVQDMDHENMFWYRQDPGLGLRLIYFSYDVKMKEKGDIPEGYSVSREKKERFSLILESASTNQTSMYLCASSSSGTSGAGETQYFGPGTRLLVL.